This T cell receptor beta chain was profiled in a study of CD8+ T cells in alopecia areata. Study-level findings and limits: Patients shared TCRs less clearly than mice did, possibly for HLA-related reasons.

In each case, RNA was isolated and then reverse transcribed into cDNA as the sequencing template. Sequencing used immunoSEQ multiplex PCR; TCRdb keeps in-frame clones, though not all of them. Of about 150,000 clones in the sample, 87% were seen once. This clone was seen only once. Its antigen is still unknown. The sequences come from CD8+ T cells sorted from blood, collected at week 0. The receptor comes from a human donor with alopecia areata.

For the CDR3, the DNA is TGTGCCAGCAACCCCGGGACGTCGAGGGAGCAGTACTTC. Its translation: CASNPGTSREQYF. The V gene is TRBV9, the J gene TRBJ2-7, with D perhaps being TRBD1 or TRBD2 (5 bases each). V shed 6 bases and J shed 7 bases, with 17 bases lying between them. Germline values: CDR1 SGDLS, CDR2 YYNGEE. The CDR3 runs 13 residues. The full variable domain, its missing parts supplied by reference TRBV9 and TRBJ2-7, is DSGVTQTPKHLITATGQRVTLRCSPRSGDLSVYWYQQSLDQGLQFLIQYYNGEERAKGNILERFSAQQFPDLHSELNLSSLELGDSALYFCASNPGTSREQYFGPGTRLTVT.